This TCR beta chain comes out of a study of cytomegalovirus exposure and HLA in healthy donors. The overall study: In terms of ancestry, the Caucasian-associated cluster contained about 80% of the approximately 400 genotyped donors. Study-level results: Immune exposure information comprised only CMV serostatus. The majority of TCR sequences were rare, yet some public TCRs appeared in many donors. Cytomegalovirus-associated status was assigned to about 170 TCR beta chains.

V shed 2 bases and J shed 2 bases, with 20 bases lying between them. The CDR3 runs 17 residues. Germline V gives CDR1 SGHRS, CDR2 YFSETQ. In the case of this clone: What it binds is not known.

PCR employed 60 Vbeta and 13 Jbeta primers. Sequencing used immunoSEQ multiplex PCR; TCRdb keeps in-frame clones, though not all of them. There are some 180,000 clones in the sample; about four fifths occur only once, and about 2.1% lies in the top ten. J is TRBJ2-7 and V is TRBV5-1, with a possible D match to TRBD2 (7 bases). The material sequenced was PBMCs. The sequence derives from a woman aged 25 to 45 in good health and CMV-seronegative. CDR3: CASSFPGGRGAAYEQYF. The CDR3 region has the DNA TGCGCCAGCAGCTTCCCTGGGGGACGGGGGGCAGCCTACGAGCAGTACTTC.